This record concerns one T cell receptor (beta chain) sequence. There are many counts of this clonotype. The target of this receptor is not known. No qualities accompany the bases; no much larger clone lies one base away. These data are taken from a study of tumor-infiltrating lymphocytes in primary liver carcinoma (dated by TCRdb to about 2017). Background on the whole study: Of the five patients, three men and two women aged 30 to 69 years, four had hepatocellular carcinoma and one had combined HCC and intrahepatic cholangiocarcinoma. The five patients had tumors staged T1-T3 N0M0, with maximum diameters ranging from about 4 to 11 cm. A total of roughly 35 specimens from 5 patients, comprising approximately 25 tumor regions, 5 adjacent noncancerous liver tissues and 5 peripheral blood samples, were covered by TCRbeta repertoire sequencing. Each sample produced roughly 3.5 to 7.13 million productive TCRbeta reads, and read depth showed no significant difference between tissue types. Across five regions of each liver tumor, along with adjacent normal tissue and blood, the study brought together TCRbeta repertoire sequencing, expression microarrays and whole-exome sequencing. Repertoires from technical replicates were highly reproducible, with mean shared-clone rates about 0.91 and correlation coefficients above 0.98.

A constant-region primer and ProtoScript II reverse transcriptase were used to reverse-transcribe TCRbeta-specific cDNA from approximately 550 ng total RNA. The TCRbeta libraries were prepared through three rounds of nested multiplex PCR following a slightly modified ARM-PCR procedure. Each of the first two PCR rounds ran for about 11 cycles using multiplex TRBV1-TRBV30 forward primers together with a Cbeta reverse primer. Sample barcodes and Illumina adapters were attached in a final 25-cycle PCR using Deep VentR polymerase. Before sequencing, amplicons of 200-500 bp were purified from gel using a QIAquick gel extraction kit. The TCRbeta amplicons were sequenced with 250-bp paired-end reads on an Illumina HiSeq 2500. On the study's bioinformatics: Reads were quality-trimmed with Trimmomatic v0.33, and paired reads were merged with FLASH v1.2.11 to recover full CDR3 sequences. V, D and J germline segments were assigned to the rearranged TCRbeta sequences using MiGEC v1.2.1b. Clonotype statistics, along with Shannon-Wiener diversity indices, were calculated using VDJtools v1.0.0. To cut down on sampling bias, every analysis after diversity analysis relied on just the 250 most abundant clonotypes from each sample. Clones were called with MiXCR by TCRdb after fastp trimmed the public reads at Q25, and only in-frame beta chains were retained. Rows with one shared CDR3 protein collapse into an entry with the most common genes and DNA. TCRdb, not the original authors, processed these V and J calls. The sample yields more than 70,000 distinct CDR3 sequences; roughly two thirds were counted once. The ten largest clones capture less than 30% of the sample.

Total RNA and DNA were co-extracted from around 18-30 mg of bulk tissue with the AllPrep DNA/RNA mini kit, without cell sorting. Between November 2015 and March 2016, roughly 5 patients in China with histopathologically diagnosed primary liver carcinoma had their tumors surgically resected. Patients had chronic HBV infection and were treatment-naive at sampling. Pieces of fresh tumor and adjacent tissue were cut in half, with one half kept in RNAlater at -80 degrees C and the other half sent for histology. Inclusive of the bounding cysteine and phenylalanine, the CDR3 is 17 residues long. This entry keeps only the CDR3 DNA: 51 bases, framed from base 1. V has 0 bases trimmed and J has 1 base trimmed; junction bases matching no gene number 9. Taken from the germline V gene, the CDR1 and CDR2 loops are ENHRY and SYGVKD. The study at large found these results: The study included only a few patients, and the authors note findings should be validated in a larger study. Compared with blood, tumors had a significantly larger share of the repertoire taken up by the top 250 clones (p = 0.039). Repertoire overlap was found to be higher between tumor regions (mean around 35%) than between tumor-adjacent (around 17%) or tumor-blood (about 15%) pairs, consistent with antigen-driven expansion. Bulk unsorted samples precluded comparing CD4+ and CD8+ T cell repertoires. Only the TCR beta chain was sequenced, so true repertoire diversity is likely underestimated because unpaired alpha chains were not captured.

The TCR sequence derives from a man aged 40-50 years with primary liver carcinoma and hepatitis B virus infection. The material sequenced was tumor-adjacent normal liver tissue. The chain is made from TRBV10-3 and TRBJ2-7, and TRBD2 aligns with 7 junction nucleotides. The DNA sequence is TGTGCCATCAGTGAGTCGACCTGGGGGGGGGAATCCTACGAGCAGTACTTC. This gives the protein CAISESTWGGESYEQYF.